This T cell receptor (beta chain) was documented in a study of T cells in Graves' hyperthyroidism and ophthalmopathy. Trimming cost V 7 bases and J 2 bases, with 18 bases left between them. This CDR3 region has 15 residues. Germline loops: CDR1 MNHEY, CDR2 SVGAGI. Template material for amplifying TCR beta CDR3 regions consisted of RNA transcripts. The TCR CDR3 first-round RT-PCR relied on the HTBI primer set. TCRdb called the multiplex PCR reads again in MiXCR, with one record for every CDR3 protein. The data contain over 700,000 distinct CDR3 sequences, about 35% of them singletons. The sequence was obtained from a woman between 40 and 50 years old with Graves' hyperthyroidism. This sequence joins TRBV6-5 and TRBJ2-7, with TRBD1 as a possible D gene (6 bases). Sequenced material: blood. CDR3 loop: CASTSLRQGPYEQYF. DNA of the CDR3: TGTGCCAGCACCAGCCTGAGGCAGGGGCCCTACGAGCAGTACTTC.